A selection of T cell receptor beta chains follows, all from one sample in a study of blood T cell repertoires in COVID-19. Repertoires were generated with immunoSEQ multiplex PCR, while TCRdb's copy carries only in-frame clones and drops some. The table has about 280,000 clones, nearly 90% seen once. What was sequenced was PBMCs or T cells enriched from blood (not recorded which). The receptors come from a woman aged 18-30 years with acute COVID-19. Each CDR3 is given with its conserved first and last residue. D genes are given only for firm matches. Rows give clone size only sometimes, using once, few, many, or a class for an expanded clone.

abundance	d_gene	j_gene	v_gene	len	CDR3aa	CDR3nt
NA	NA	TRBJ1-2	TRBV19	13	CASSGRGSYGYTF	TGTGCCAGTAGTGGAAGGGGGAGCTATGGCTACACCTTC
NA	TRBD1	TRBJ1-2	TRBV6-5	14	CASSSWDSGYGYTF	TGTGCCAGCAGTTCCTGGGACAGCGGCTATGGCTACACCTTC
few	TRBD2	TRBJ2-2	TRBV6-4	19	CASSPDGLAGGPMYGELFF	TGTGCCAGCAGTCCTGACGGACTAGCGGGAGGGCCTATGTACGGGGAGCTGTTTTTT
medium-sized	NA	TRBJ2-5	TRBV6-2/TRBV6-3	13	CASSYEAQETQYF	TGTGCCAGCAGTTACGAGGCCCAAGAGACCCAGTACTTC
NA	NA	TRBJ2-7	TRBV7-8	15	CASSLGGGRPYEQYF	TGTGCCAGCAGCTTAGGGGGGGGGCGCCCCTACGAGCAGTACTTC
NA	NA	TRBJ2-1	TRBV5-6	16	CASSLLVRLEVYEQFF	TGTGCCAGCAGCTTGTTAGTTCGGCTAGAGGTCTATGAGCAGTTCTTC
NA	TRBD2	TRBJ2-5	TRBV5-1	15	CASSETSGSAKTQYF	TGCGCCAGCAGCGAAACTAGCGGGAGTGCTAAGACCCAGTACTTC
NA	TRBD2	TRBJ2-1	TRBV2	15	CASSVGTSEYNEQFF	TGTGCCAGCAGTGTGGGGACTAGCGAATACAATGAGCAGTTCTTC
NA	TRBD1	TRBJ2-2	TRBV18	17	CASSPQRTGGNTGELFF	TGTGCCAGCTCACCACAGCGGACAGGGGGGAACACCGGGGAGCTGTTTTTT
NA	NA	TRBJ2-1	TRBV29-1	12	CSVELGRNEQFF	TGCAGCGTTGAACTGGGGCGGAATGAGCAGTTCTTC
NA	TRBD2	TRBJ2-7	TRBV29-1	15	CSVGRAGVIDNEQYF	TGCAGCGTTGGCCGGGCGGGAGTAATCGATAACGAGCAGTACTTC
NA	TRBD1	TRBJ2-7	TRBV7-8	17	CASSLYVPQGAVNEQYF	TGTGCCAGCAGCTTATACGTCCCGCAGGGGGCGGTGAACGAGCAGTACTTC
NA	NA	TRBJ2-3	TRBV27	12	CASRSLLDTQYF	TGTGCCAGCAGATCTCTTTTAGATACGCAGTATTTT
once	TRBD1	TRBJ1-1	TRBV11-2	16	CASSYTGAAVNTEAFF	TGTGCCAGCAGCTACACAGGGGCCGCTGTGAACACTGAAGCTTTCTTT
NA	TRBD1	TRBJ2-2	TRBV2	15	CASSGQGAPTGELFF	TGTGCCAGCAGTGGACAGGGGGCCCCCACCGGGGAGCTGTTTTTT
NA	NA	TRBJ1-2	TRBV5-6	15	CASSPRSRAPPGYTF	TGTGCCAGCAGCCCCAGATCCAGGGCTCCTCCTGGCTACACCTTC
few	TRBD1	TRBJ2-7	TRBV6-5	15	CASSTRGRSAYEQYF	TGTGCCAGCAGTACCAGGGGGCGGTCGGCCTACGAGCAGTACTTC
NA	NA	TRBJ2-1	TRBV11-3	13	CASSLGLYNEQFF	TGTGCCAGCAGCTTAGGACTATACAATGAGCAGTTCTTC
NA	NA	TRBJ2-3	TRBV5-1	15	CASSLEAVSTDTQYF	TGCGCCAGCAGCTTGGAGGCGGTTAGCACAGATACGCAGTATTTT